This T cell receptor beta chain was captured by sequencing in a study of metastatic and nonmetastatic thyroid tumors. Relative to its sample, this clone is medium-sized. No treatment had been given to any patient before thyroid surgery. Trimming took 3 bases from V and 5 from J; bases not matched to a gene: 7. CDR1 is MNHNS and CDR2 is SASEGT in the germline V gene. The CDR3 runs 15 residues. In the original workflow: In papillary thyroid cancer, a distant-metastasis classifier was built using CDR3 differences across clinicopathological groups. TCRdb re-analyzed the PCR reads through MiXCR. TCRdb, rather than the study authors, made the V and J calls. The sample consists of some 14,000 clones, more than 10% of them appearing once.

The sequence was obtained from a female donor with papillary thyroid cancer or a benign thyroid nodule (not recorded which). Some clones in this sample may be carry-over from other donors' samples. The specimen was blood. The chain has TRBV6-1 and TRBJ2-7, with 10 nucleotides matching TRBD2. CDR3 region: CASSDQAGGPHEQYF. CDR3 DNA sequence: TGTGCCAGCAGTGATCAAGCGGGAGGGCCCCACGAGCAGTACTTC.